Sequencing of this T cell receptor beta chain was carried out in a study of blood T cell repertoires in COVID-19. Whole-study context: In each case, the material was cDNA or gDNA derived from T cells, B-cell-depleted T cells, or PBMCs.

In the original workflow: It was from reference gene primer amplification that nucleated cell counts were estimated. Some clones are missing from TCRdb's copy, which holds only in-frame ones; the method was immunoSEQ multiplex PCR. From that table come the V and J calls and clone size; the DNA was used to work out D and trimming. The table lists a few hundred thousand clones, 80% to 90% of them singletons. This clone occurred once. CDR3 length: 13 amino acids. CDR1 SGHTA and CDR2 FQGNSA come from the germline V gene. V was cut by 1 base and J by 5 bases, with 6 bases left in between. The clonotype originates from a man in his 60s with acute or convalescent COVID-19. Sequenced input: peripheral blood. V and J are TRBV7-2 and TRBJ1-5, with D possibly TRBD1 on 5 matching bases. In DNA form, the CDR3 reads TGTGCCAGCAGCTTAGGGGGGGATCAGCCCCAGCATTTT. Translating gives CASSLGGDQPQHF.